The 5 T cell receptor beta chains below were found in one sample sequenced in a study of shared clonotypes between healthy human individuals. Cells designated naive CD8 were CD45RO-negative and were positively selected for CCR7, with terminally differentiated effector memory CD45RA+ cells excluded. Data came from immunoSEQ multiplex PCR; TCRdb stores just in-frame clones and leaves some out. Of 2 million or so clones in the sample, over 85% were seen once. The sample taken for sequencing was naive CD8+ T cells sorted from blood. Receptors were obtained from a young man in good health.

The J gene is TRBJ1-2, the V gene TRBV5-6; maybe TRBD1 (6 bases). The CDR3 length is 15 residues. The V gene lost 4 bases and the J gene lost 6 bases, with 19 bases spanning the gap. Germline CDR1 and CDR2: SGHDT and YYEEEE. CDR3 in amino acids: CASSPSGGGADGYTF. The CDR3 DNA reads TGTGCCAGCAGCCCGAGCGGGGGCGGAGCTGATGGCTACACCTTC.

This chain connects TRBV15 to TRBJ1-5; D uncertain. CDR1 and CDR2 (germline): LNHNV, YYDKDF (reference sequence). The CDR3 runs 15 residues. V gave up 3 bases and J gave up 6 bases, with 15 bases separating them. The CDR3 here is CATSRLRDVIQPQHF. CDR3 nucleotide sequence: TGTGCCACCAGCAGGCTCCGGGATGTGATTCAGCCCCAGCATTTT.

The V gene is TRBV19, the J gene TRBJ2-7; D remains ambiguous. V dropped 5 bases and J dropped 2 bases, with 7 bases sitting between them. This CDR3 region has 12 residues. Looked up from germline, CDR1 is LNHDA and CDR2 is SQIVND (reference sequence). The CDR3 sequence is CASSLDPYEQYF. CDR3 nucleotides: TGTGCCAGTAGTTTGGACCCCTACGAGCAGTACTTC. The full variable domain, rest sourced from reference TRBV19 and TRBJ2-7, is DGGITQSPKYLFRKEGQNVTLSCEQNLNHDAMYWYRQDPGQGLRLIYYSQIVNDFQKGDIAEGYSVSREKKESFPLTVTSAQKNPTAFYLCASSLDPYEQYFGPGTRLTVT.

The table lists this clone with a count of one. The genes are TRBV27 and TRBJ1-2; D perhaps matches TRBD1 (5 bases). CDR3 size: 12 residues. Looked up from germline, CDR1 is MNHEY and CDR2 is SMNVEV (reference sequence). V was shortened by 6 bases and J by 6 bases, with 11 bases between the two germline ends. The CDR3 nucleotides are TGTGCCAGCAGAACAGGCCCTAATGGCTACACCTTC. Its protein is CASRTGPNGYTF.

DNA for the CDR3: TGCGCCAGCAGCCAGCAGGGGGTGGAAAAACTGTTTTTT. Encoded protein: CASSQQGVEKLFF. The V call is TRBV4-1, the J call TRBJ1-4, with 7 bases lining up with TRBD1. From germline, CDR1 is MGHRA and CDR2 YSYEKL. Trimming at V came to 3 bases and at J to 8 bases, leaving 3 bases not matched to a gene. The CDR3 sequence is 13 residues long.